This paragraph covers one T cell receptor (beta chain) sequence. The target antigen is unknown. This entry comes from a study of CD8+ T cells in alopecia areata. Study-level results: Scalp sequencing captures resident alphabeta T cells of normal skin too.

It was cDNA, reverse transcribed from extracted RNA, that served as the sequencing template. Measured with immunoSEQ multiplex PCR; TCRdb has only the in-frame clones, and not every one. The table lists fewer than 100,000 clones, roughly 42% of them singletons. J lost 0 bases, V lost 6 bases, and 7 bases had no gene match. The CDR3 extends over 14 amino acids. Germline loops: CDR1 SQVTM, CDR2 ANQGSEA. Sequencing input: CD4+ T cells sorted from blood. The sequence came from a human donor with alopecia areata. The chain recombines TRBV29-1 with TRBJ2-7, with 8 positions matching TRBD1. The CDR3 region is CSVKGTGDSYEQYF. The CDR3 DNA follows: TGCAGCGTGAAAGGGACAGGAGACTCCTACGAGCAGTACTTC.